This TCR beta chain is from a study of cytomegalovirus exposure and HLA in healthy donors (dated by TCRdb to the late 2010s). Study-wide context: In an earlier analysis of roughly 500 of the donors, approximately 260 Gb of sequence data and 95 million to 130 million unique TCR beta sequences from 180 million or so T cells were reported. All discovery cohort repertoires had been generated on a single sequencing platform. Rather than using new phenotypic data, the later analysis identified candidate immune exposures from TCR beta sequences and from how often those sequences occurred across donors. Five DR-DQ haplotypes were treated as single units for association and clustering because of strong linkage in the cohort. In a later analysis, previously published TCR beta repertoires from roughly 710 donors were re-analyzed and high-resolution HLA genotyping was added so that TCR occurrence patterns could be studied. Genome-wide SNP genotypes for about 55% of the roughly 670 donors were used in a later genetic analysis, which treated that subset as a discovery cohort. An earlier analysis of some 500 of the donors used high-throughput TCR beta sequencing to judge whether each TCR beta V gene segment behaved as functional or pseudogenic. A separate validation cohort of more than 100 different subjects was used in addition to the approximately 640-subject first cohort. HLA typing included class I and class II loci at four-digit resolution. High-throughput TCR immunosequencing, statistical association of individual TCRs with disease status, and machine learning were combined to predict cytomegalovirus infection status. Among 300 to 450 genotyped donors of the cohort, an average of about 240,000 unique TCR beta nucleotide sequences were sequenced per donor, roughly a sixth of them non-productive. Among the roughly 400 genotyped donors, approximately 81% belonged to the genetic ancestry cluster associated with self-reported Caucasian donors. The T cell repertoires of roughly 660 subjects were profiled by immunosequencing and related to cytomegalovirus serostatus. An early release that covered 640 HLA-typed donors contained approximately 300 gigabases of sequencing data and approximately 85 million unique TCR sequences. The number of typed donors differed by locus: about 620-640 for A, B, C, DRB1 and DQB1; 522 for DQA1; 606 for DPA1; and some 470 for DPB1. Donor age, sex, ethnicity and CMV serostatus were collected together with the repertoire data. The aim of the study was to test whether cataloging public T cell receptors could identify signatures of past pathogen exposure. What the study reported, not specific to this receptor: Most TCR sequences were observed very rarely across donors, whereas some public TCRs were present in many individuals. In an earlier analysis of over 550 of the donors, most TCR beta V segments were observed in productive rearrangements about 90% or about 30% of the time, broadly matching IMGT annotations. Immune exposure information for the cohort was limited to CMV serostatus. Compared with the approximately 670-donor mean, donors in an Asian-associated ancestry cluster had fewer N-insertions in productive TCRs, according to a later genetic analysis. Most CMV-associated TCR beta chains appeared to be HLA-restricted in a later analysis, and the HLA associations seemed to be driven largely by CMV exposure. The study listed approximately 150 TCR beta chains as associated with cytomegalovirus. A group of highly shared sequence variants was considered likely to be a technical artifact of the sequencing pipeline. Some IMGT-functional V segments, including TRBV6-2 and TRBV6-3, could not be distinguished by the 87-base-pair reads and were therefore excluded. In a later analysis, 16,951 TCR beta sequences were associated with specific HLA alleles at a false discovery rate of 0.05. Strong co-occurrence of HLA alleles, especially DR and DQ, made assigning TCR associations to individual alleles difficult. Because counts were too low, some 16 rarely observed V segments, including chromosome 9 orphons, were excluded from the earlier analysis of 587 of the donors. According to a later analysis, parvovirus B19, influenza, CMV and Epstein-Barr virus appeared linked to several top co-occurrence clusters. Correlated functional status among segregating V segments might reflect linkage disequilibrium, but an unknown experimental factor could not be ruled out. A few of the identified cytomegalovirus-associated TCR beta chains were confirmed in vitro to be specific for cytomegalovirus antigens. According to a later analysis, TCR association rates differed among HLA loci, with DRB1 alleles showing the most associated TCRs and HLA-C alleles showing the fewest. A later genetic analysis associated a missense DCLRE1C variant with V-gene and J-gene trimming of TCR beta chains, and an independent cohort replicated the association. Only TCR beta chains were sequenced in this cohort, and the absence of alpha or paired-chain data limited detectable features. Cytomegalovirus status was reported to be diagnosed by the classifier with high specificity and sensitivity in both the original and validation cohorts. It was suggested by the authors that the approach could potentially be generalized to other disease states and immunological phenotypes. In a later analysis, HLA-associated TCR beta chains showed more clonal expansion and lower generation probabilities than non-associated chains that were equally common. Because some donors lacked HLA typing at each locus, the association tests relied only on the typed subset. Sequencing depth was assumed to be roughly uniform across donors in the presence/absence analyses, though that assumption may not hold. A further reported finding was that TCR beta sequences accurately predicted the HLA-A and HLA-B alleles for most subjects in the first cohort.

Reading the germline V gene (reference sequence) gives CDR1 SGHNT and CDR2 YYREEE. V and J are trimmed by 0 bases and 7 bases, and the gene matches miss 7 bases of the junction. From cysteine to phenylalanine, the CDR3 is 16 amino acids long. Only CDR3 DNA is held: 48 bases, read in frame from base 1. As for this clone: The antigen it recognizes is unknown. Base qualities are not at hand, and no much larger clone is one base apart.

To prepare the library, the immunoSEQ multiplex PCR assay was applied. For the multiplex PCR, a mixture combining 60 forward primers for TCR Vbeta segments and 13 reverse primers for TCR Jbeta segments was used. Amplification of the CDR3 region of rearranged TCR beta genes was performed with a multiplex PCR assay on genomic DNA. On the Illumina HiSeq System, the amplified TCR beta libraries were sequenced as 87-base-pair reads. The paper's data handling went like this. In a later analysis, around 80 million unique TCR beta chains were counted across the roughly 610 repertoires, and roughly 11 million of these chains were shared by at least two donors. Raw reads were error-corrected and collapsed into unique sequences with a nearest-neighbor algorithm that merged closely related sequences to remove PCR and sequencing errors. CDR3 sequences were aligned to IMGT reference sequences to assign V, D and J gene segments. For a sequence to be retained, at least a six-nucleotide match to both a V gene segment and a J gene segment was required. A rearrangement was called productive if the CDR3 had no stop codons and remained in frame with V and J, and every other rearrangement was called non-productive. CDR3 was defined according to IMGT convention as the region running from the second conserved V-encoded cysteine to the conserved J-encoded phenylalanine. Sequences without an unambiguous match to a single V gene segment were excluded from the earlier analysis of about 600 of the donors. An earlier analysis of just under 600 of the donors called V segments functional above 56.7% productive rearrangements and segregating when the between-donor standard deviation exceeded 5%. A statistical classification framework was built to diagnose cytomegalovirus status from the catalog of TCR beta chain sequences. In a later analysis, TCR nucleotide sequences were compared against IMGT/GENE-DB human TR gene sequences so that V and J genes could be assigned. In a later analysis, CDR3 sequences and most-parsimonious VDJ recombination scenarios were assigned using the TCRdist pipeline. In a later analysis, each TCR beta chain was defined by its CDR3 amino acid sequence together with its V-gene family, and reads without a unique V-gene family were excluded. To address suspected cross-contamination and a sequencing artifact, a later analysis removed 592 highly shared, low-generation-probability nucleotide sequences. In a later analysis, a clonal expansion index was calculated for each public chain from normalized within-repertoire ranks of inferred template counts. A later analysis computed generation probabilities with a VDJ recombination model fitted to out-of-frame rearrangements, and checked the results against IGoR. In a later analysis, hypergeometric tests were used to score TCR-TCR, TCR-HLA and TCR-CMV co-occurrence, with a repertoire-size bias correction applied to TCR pairs. In a later analysis, false discovery rates were estimated by permuting HLA or CMV assignments 20 times. In a later analysis, co-occurring TCRs were grouped using DBSCAN, and TCRdist sequence similarity was added for clustering within HLA-allele-positive subsets. Repertoires with fewer than 30,000 or more than 120,000 public chains, plus five repertoires with anomalous nucleotide sharing, were excluded from co-occurrence clustering. The clones in this table, taken by TCRdb from immuneACCESS, are in-frame only. Not every clone is retained; where verified, under half of the shortfall comes from an unresolved V gene, and the cause of the rest is unknown. The V and J calls and clone size come from that table; D and trimming were worked out from the DNA. The sample yields over 200,000 clones; 82% were counted once. The ten biggest clones cover 4.5% to 7% of the sample.

The cohort was made up of 500 to 800 healthy bone marrow donors. All cohort members were sampled while nominally healthy, although unrecorded immune exposures were likely present. The donor tested CMV seropositive, placing the donor among the 250 to 300 seropositive members of the cohort. Every donor gave a peripheral blood sample, and the peripheral blood mononuclear cells from that sample were used for TCR beta sequencing. The Qiagen DNeasy Blood Extraction Kit was used to extract genomic DNA from the blood cell samples. The sequenced sample consisted of PBMCs. This receptor was obtained from a man aged 35-49 years in good health and CMV-seropositive. The chain joins TRBV5-4 to TRBJ2-3; 11 central bases correspond to TRBD2. The nucleotides read TGTGCCAGCAGCTTGGAAATAGCGGGAGGGAGGAATACGCAGTATTTT. Its translation reads: CASSLEIAGGRNTQYF.